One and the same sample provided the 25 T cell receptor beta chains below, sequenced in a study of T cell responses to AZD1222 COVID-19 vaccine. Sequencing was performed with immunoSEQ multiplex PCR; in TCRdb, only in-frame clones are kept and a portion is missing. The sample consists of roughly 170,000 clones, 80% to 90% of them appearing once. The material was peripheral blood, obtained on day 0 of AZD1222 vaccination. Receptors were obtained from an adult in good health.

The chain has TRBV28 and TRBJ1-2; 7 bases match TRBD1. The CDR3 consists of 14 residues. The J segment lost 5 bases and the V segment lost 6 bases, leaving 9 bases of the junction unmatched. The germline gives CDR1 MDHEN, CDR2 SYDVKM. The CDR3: CASREGARTYGYTF. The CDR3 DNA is TGTGCCAGCAGGGAGGGGGCACGGACTTATGGCTACACCTTC.

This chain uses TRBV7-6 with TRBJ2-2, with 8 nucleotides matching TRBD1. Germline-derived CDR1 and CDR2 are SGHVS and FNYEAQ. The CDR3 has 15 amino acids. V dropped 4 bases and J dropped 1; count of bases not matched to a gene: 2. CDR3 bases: TGTGCCAGCAGCTCCGGGACAGGGAACACCGGGGAGCTGTTTTTT. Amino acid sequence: CASSSGTGNTGELFF.

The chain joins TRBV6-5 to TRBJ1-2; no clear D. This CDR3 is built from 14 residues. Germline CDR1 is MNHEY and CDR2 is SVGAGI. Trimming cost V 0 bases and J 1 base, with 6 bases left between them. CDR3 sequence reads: CASSYSGSNYGYTF. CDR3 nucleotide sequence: TGTGCCAGCAGTTACTCCGGCAGTAACTATGGCTACACCTTC.

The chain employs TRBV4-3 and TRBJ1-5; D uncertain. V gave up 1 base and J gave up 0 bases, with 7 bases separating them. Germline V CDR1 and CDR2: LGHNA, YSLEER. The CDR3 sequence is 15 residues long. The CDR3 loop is CASSQAAYSNQPQHF. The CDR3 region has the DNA TGCGCCAGCAGCCAAGCGGCCTATAGCAATCAGCCCCAGCATTTT.

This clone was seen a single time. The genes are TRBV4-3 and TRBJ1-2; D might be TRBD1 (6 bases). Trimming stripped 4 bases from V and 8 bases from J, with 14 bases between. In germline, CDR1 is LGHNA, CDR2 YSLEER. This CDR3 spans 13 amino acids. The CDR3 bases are TGCGCCAGCAGCCTAGGGGGGGCTCAGGGCTACACCTTC. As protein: CASSLGGAQGYTF.

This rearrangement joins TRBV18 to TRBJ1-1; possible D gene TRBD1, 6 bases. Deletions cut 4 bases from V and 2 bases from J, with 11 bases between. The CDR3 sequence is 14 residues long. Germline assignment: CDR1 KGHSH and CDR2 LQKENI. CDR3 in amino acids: CASSLTGTNTEAFF. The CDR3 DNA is TGTGCCAGCTCACTTACAGGGACTAACACTGAAGCTTTCTTT.

The CDR3, as DNA: TGCGCCAGCAGTCAGACTCCGAAAAACTATGGCTACACCTTC. This gives the protein CASSQTPKNYGYTF. The rearrangement uses TRBV23-1 and TRBJ1-2, with no clear D. TRBV23-1 is marked as an open reading frame, function uncertain. V was trimmed by 3 bases and J by 2 bases, leaving 10 bases between them. The length of the CDR3 is 14 residues.

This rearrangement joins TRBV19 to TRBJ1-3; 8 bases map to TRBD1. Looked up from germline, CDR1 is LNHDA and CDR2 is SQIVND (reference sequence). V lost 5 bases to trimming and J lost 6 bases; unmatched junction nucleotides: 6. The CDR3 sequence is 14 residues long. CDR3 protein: CASSSGQGVNTIYF. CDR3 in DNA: TGTGCCAGTAGTTCCGGACAGGGTGTAAACACCATATATTTT.

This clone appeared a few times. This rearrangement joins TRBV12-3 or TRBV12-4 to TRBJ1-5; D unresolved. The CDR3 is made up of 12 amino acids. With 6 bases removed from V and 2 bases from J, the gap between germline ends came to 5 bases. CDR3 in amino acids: CASRGRNQPQHF. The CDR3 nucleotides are TGTGCCAGCAGGGGTCGCAATCAGCCCCAGCATTTT.

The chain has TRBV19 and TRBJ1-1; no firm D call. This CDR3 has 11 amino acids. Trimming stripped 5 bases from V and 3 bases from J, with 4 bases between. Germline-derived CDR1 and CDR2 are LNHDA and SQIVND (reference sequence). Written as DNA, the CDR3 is TGTGCCAGTAGTGGAGACACTGAAGCTTTCTTT. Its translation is CASSGDTEAFF.

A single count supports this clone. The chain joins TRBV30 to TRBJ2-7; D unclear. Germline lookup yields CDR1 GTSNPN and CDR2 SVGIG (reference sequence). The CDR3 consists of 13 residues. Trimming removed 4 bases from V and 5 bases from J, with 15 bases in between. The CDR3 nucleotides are TGTGCCTGGACCAGCCCCCTCATTAACGAGCAGTACTTC. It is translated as CAWTSPLINEQYF. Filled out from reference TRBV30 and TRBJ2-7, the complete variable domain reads SQTIHQWPATLVQPVGSPLSLECTVEGTSNPNLYWYRQAAGRGLQLLFYSVGIGQISSEVPQNLSASRPQDRQFILSSKKLLLSDSGFYLCAWTSPLINEQYFGPGTRLTVT.

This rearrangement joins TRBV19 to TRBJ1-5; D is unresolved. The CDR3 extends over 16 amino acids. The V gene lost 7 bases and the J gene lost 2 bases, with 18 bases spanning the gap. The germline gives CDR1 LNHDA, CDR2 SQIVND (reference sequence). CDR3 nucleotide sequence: TGTGCCAGTACTTTGTCGAGTGGATCAGGCAATCAGCCCCAGCATTTT. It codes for CASTLSSGSGNQPQHF.

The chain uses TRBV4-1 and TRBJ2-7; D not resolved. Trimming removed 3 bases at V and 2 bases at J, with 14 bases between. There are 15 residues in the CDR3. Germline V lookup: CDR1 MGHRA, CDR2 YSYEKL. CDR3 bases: TGCGCCAGCAGCCATCCCCTGGGCGGAGCCTACGAGCAGTACTTC. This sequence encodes CASSHPLGGAYEQYF.

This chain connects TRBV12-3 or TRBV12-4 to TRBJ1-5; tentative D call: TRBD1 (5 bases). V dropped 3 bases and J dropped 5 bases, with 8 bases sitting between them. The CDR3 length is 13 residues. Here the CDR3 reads CASSFGGDQPQHF. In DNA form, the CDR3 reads TGTGCCAGCAGTTTCGGGGGGGATCAGCCCCAGCATTTT.

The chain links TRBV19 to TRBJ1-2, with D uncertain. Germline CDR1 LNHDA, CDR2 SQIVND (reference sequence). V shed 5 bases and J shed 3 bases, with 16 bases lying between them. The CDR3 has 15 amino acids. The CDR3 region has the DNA TGTGCCAGTAGTCCATCCCCCGGGTCCTACTATGGCTACACCTTC. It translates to CASSPSPGSYYGYTF. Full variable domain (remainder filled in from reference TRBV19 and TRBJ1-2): DGGITQSPKYLFRKEGQNVTLSCEQNLNHDAMYWYRQDPGQGLRLIYYSQIVNDFQKGDIAEGYSVSREKKESFPLTVTSAQKNPTAFYLCASSPSPGSYYGYTFGSGTRLTVV.

CDR3 DNA: TGCGCCAGCAGCTTGGAAGGGGCGGTAAACACTGAAGCTTTCTTT. It is translated as CASSLEGAVNTEAFF. The V and J genes are TRBV5-1 and TRBJ1-1; TRBD1 might be the D (5 bases). There are 15 residues in the CDR3. Trimming left V 0 bases short and J 2 bases short, with 11 bases between. The germline CDR1 and CDR2 sequences are SGHRS and YFSETQ.

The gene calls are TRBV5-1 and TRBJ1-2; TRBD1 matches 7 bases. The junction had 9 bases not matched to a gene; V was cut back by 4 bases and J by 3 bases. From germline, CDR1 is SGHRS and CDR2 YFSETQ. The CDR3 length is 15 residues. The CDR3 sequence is CASSLRQGSDYGYTF. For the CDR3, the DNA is TGCGCCAGCAGCCTTCGACAGGGAAGTGACTATGGCTACACCTTC.

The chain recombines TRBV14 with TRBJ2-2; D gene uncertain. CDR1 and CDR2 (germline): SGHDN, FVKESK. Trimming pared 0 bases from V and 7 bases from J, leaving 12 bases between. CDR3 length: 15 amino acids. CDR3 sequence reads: CASSQEGISLGELFF. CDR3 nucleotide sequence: TGTGCCAGCAGCCAAGAAGGTATATCCCTCGGGGAGCTGTTTTTT.

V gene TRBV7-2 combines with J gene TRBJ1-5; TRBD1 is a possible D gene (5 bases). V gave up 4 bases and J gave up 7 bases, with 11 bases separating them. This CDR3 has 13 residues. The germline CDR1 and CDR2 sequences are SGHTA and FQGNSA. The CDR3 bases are TGTGCCAGCAGCTGGCAAGGGGTCCAGCCCCAGCATTTT. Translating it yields CASSWQGVQPQHF. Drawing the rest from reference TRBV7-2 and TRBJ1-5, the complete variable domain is GAGVSQSPSNKVTEKGKDVELRCDPISGHTALYWYRQSLGQGLEFLIYFQGNSAPDKSGLPSDRFSAERTGGSVSTLTIQRTQQEDSAVYLCASSWQGVQPQHFGDGTRLSIL.

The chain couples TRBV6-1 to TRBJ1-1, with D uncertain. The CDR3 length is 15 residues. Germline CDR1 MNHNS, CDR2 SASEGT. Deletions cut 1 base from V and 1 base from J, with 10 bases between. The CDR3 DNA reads TGTGCCAGCAGTGAAGACTGGGGTGGGAACACTGAAGCTTTCTTT. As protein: CASSEDWGGNTEAFF.

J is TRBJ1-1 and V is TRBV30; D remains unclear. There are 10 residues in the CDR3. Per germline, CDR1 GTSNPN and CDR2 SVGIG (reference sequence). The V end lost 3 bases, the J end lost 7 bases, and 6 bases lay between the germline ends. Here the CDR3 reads CAWSRVEAFF. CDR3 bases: TGTGCCTGGAGCCGGGTTGAAGCTTTCTTT.

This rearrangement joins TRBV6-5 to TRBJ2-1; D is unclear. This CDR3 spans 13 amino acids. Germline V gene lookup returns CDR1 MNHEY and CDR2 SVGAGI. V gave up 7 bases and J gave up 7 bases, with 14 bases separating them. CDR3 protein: CASTEGLTNEQFF. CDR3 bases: TGTGCCAGCACCGAAGGGTTGACGAATGAGCAGTTCTTC.

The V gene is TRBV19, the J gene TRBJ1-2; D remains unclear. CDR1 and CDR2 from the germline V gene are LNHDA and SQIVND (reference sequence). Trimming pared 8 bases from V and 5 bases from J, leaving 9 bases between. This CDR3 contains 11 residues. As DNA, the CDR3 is TGTGCCAGTCGGGAACAATATGGCTACACCTTC. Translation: CASREQYGYTF.

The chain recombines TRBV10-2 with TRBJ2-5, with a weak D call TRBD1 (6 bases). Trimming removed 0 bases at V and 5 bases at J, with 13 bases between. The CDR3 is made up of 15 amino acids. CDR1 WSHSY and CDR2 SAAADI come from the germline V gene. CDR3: CASSESSTGRETQYF. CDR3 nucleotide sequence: TGCGCCAGCAGTGAGTCGTCAACAGGGCGGGAGACCCAGTACTTC.

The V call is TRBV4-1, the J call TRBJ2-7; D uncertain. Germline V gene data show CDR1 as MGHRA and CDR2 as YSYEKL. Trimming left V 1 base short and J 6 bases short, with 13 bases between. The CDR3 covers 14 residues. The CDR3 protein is CASSQGGGIAEQYF. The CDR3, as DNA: TGCGCCAGCAGCCAAGGGGGTGGCATAGCCGAGCAGTACTTC.